This T cell receptor (beta chain) stems from a study of T cell repertoires in cytomegalovirus infection. Study in general: Matching HLA type, along with CMV infection, was indicated by public TCR beta signatures.

The V gene lost 2 bases and the J gene lost 8 bases, with 16 bases spanning the gap. Germline V gene lookup returns CDR1 SGHTA and CDR2 FQGNSA. CDR3 length: 15 amino acids. Broader study findings: CMV-specific HLA-C-restricted TCR beta clonotypes dominated the ex vivo response. CMV carriers having the relevant HLA were flagged by cumulative public TCR beta family frequency.

This clonotype was counted at least ten times. What it binds is not known. TCRdb re-derived calls from the reads in MiXCR, one entry per CDR3 protein. The sample comprises around 110,000 distinct CDR3 sequences, roughly 9.1% of which are singletons, and about 32% rests with the top ten. Sequencing was performed on PBMCs, sequenced either directly or after in vitro stimulation (not recorded which). The TCR sequence derives from a human donor in good health (CMV status not recorded). Some clones in this sample may be carry-over from other donors' samples. This chain links TRBV7-2 with TRBJ2-1; D possibly matches TRBD1 or TRBD2 (5 bases each). Here the CDR3 DNA reads TGTGCCAGCAGCTTAACCGACAGATCACTAGATGAGCAGTTCTTC. It translates to CASSLTDRSLDEQFF. The full variable domain, with the rest looked up from reference TRBV7-2 and TRBJ2-1, is GAGVSQSPSNKVTEKGKDVELRCDPISGHTALYWYRQSLGQGLEFLIYFQGNSAPDKSGLPSDRFSAERTGGSVSTLTIQRTQQEDSAVYLCASSLTDRSLDEQFFGPGTRLTVL.